These T cell receptor beta chains were read from a single sample in a study of T cells after yellow fever vaccination. TCRdb processed the 5' RACE reads anew with MiXCR; each CDR3 protein has one entry. The table shows approximately 300,000 distinct CDR3 sequences, with about 6.9% occurring only once. The sequencing used PBMCs, collected 35 to 50 days after the first yellow fever vaccination. The source of these receptors is a man aged 18 to 29 who received the YFV17D yellow fever vaccine. The CDR3 runs from the conserved cysteine through the conserved F or W. The order of the fields is clone size, D gene, J gene, V gene, CDR3 DNA, CDR3 protein. The D gene is left open where the match is weak. Clone sizes are given selectively: once, few, many, or a class where the clone is expanded.

size: many
D: -
J: TRBJ2-3
V: TRBV5-1
DNA: TGCGCCAGCAGCTTGGCTACTAGCACAGATACGCAGTATTTT
CDR3: CASSLATSTDTQYF

size: -
D: -
J: TRBJ1-5
V: TRBV5-1
DNA: TGCGCCAGCAGCTTGGGGGCAGATTTGCAGCCCCAGCATTTT
CDR3: CASSLGADLQPQHF

size: few
D: -
J: TRBJ2-5
V: TRBV7-2
DNA: TGTGCCAGCAGCTTAGTCCCGGTTATTTTTCAAGAGACCCAGTACTTC
CDR3: CASSLVPVIFQETQYF

size: -
D: -
J: TRBJ1-2
V: TRBV4-2
DNA: TGTGCCAGCAGCCAAAATCCGGGGGGGGGTAACTATGGCTACACCTTC
CDR3: CASSQNPGGGNYGYTF

size: -
D: -
J: TRBJ1-5
V: TRBV21-1
DNA: TGTGCCAGCAGCGAACAGGGGCGATATAGCAATCAGCCCCAGCATTTT
CDR3: CASSEQGRYSNQPQHF

size: -
D: TRBD1
J: TRBJ2-7
V: TRBV5-1
DNA: TGCGCCAGCAGCTGGCGGGACAGGGGTCTCGAGCAGTACTTC
CDR3: CASSWRDRGLEQYF

size: few
D: -
J: TRBJ2-5
V: TRBV3-1
DNA: TGTGCCAGCAGCCAAGAAGTACGGGAGACCCAGTACTTC
CDR3: CASSQEVRETQYF

size: few
D: -
J: TRBJ2-1
V: TRBV7-8
DNA: TGTGCCAGCAGCCCCCGACTAGGCCTCTACAATGAGCAGTTCTTC
CDR3: CASSPRLGLYNEQFF

size: few
D: -
J: TRBJ1-6
V: TRBV11-2
DNA: TGTGCCAGCAGCTTCTCAGATAATTCACCCCTCCACTTT
CDR3: CASSFSDNSPLHF

size: few
D: -
J: TRBJ2-3
V: TRBV6-5
DNA: TGTGCCAGCAGTTCACTAGCTCCAGATACGCAGTATTTT
CDR3: CASSSLAPDTQYF

size: many
D: TRBD1
J: TRBJ2-3
V: TRBV7-9
DNA: TGTGCCAGCAGCTTTTCTGGACAGGCCACAGATACGCAGTATTTT
CDR3: CASSFSGQATDTQYF

size: few
D: -
J: TRBJ1-1
V: TRBV5-1
DNA: TGCGCCAGCAGCTTGGTTTCGGTGAACACTGAAGCTTTCTTT
CDR3: CASSLVSVNTEAFF

size: few
D: -
J: TRBJ1-5
V: TRBV4-1
DNA: TGCGCCAGCAGCCAGCCAGGTAAAGATAGCAATCAGCCCCAGCATTTT
CDR3: CASSQPGKDSNQPQHF

size: -
D: -
J: TRBJ1-5
V: TRBV7-3
DNA: TGTGCCAGCAGCGTACGTGGGGCTGTTCTTCAGCCCCAGCATTTT
CDR3: CASSVRGAVLQPQHF

size: -
D: -
J: TRBJ2-1
V: TRBV6-2/TRBV6-3
DNA: TGTGCCAGCAGCCCTACGACAGGTCCGGATGAGCAGTTCTTC
CDR3: CASSPTTGPDEQFF

size: many
D: -
J: TRBJ1-6
V: TRBV5-1
DNA: TGCGCCAGCAGCCCAAAGGATAATTCACCCCTCCACTTT
CDR3: CASSPKDNSPLHF

size: few
D: -
J: TRBJ2-1
V: TRBV19
DNA: TGTGCCAGTAGTGCAAGACAGGTTGTCTTGTACAATGAGCAGTTCTTC
CDR3: CASSARQVVLYNEQFF

size: few
D: -
J: TRBJ2-7
V: TRBV27
DNA: TGTGCCAGCAGTTTATCCGGCGGGGCCTCCTACGAGCAGTACTTC
CDR3: CASSLSGGASYEQYF

size: -
D: TRBD1
J: TRBJ1-2
V: TRBV18
DNA: TGTGCCAGCTCACAGGAACAGGGGGCCGAGATTGGCTACACCTTC
CDR3: CASSQEQGAEIGYTF

size: -
D: -
J: TRBJ2-6
V: TRBV12-3/TRBV12-4
DNA: TGTGCCAGCAAACTCTCTGGGGCCAACGTCCTGACTTTC
CDR3: CASKLSGANVLTF

size: many
D: -
J: TRBJ2-3
V: TRBV10-3
DNA: TGTGCCATCAGTGAGCCGCTCTATGGGACCGATACGCAGTATTTT
CDR3: CAISEPLYGTDTQYF

size: -
D: -
J: TRBJ2-7
V: TRBV19
DNA: TGTGCCAGTACCGACAGCGCCTTGGAGCAGTACTTC
CDR3: CASTDSALEQYF

size: many
D: TRBD2
J: TRBJ2-5
V: TRBV4-3
DNA: TGCGCCAGCAGCCACCTCAACGAAGCGGGGGGAGTAGAGACCCAGTACTTC
CDR3: CASSHLNEAGGVETQYF

size: -
D: -
J: TRBJ1-1
V: TRBV10-3
DNA: TGTGCCATCAGGTCGTGGGGGGGGTCTGAAGCTTTCTTT
CDR3: CAIRSWGGSEAFF

size: many
D: -
J: TRBJ2-1
V: TRBV4-1
DNA: TGCGCCAGCAGTGGCAATGAGCAGTTCTTC
CDR3: CASSGNEQFF

size: few
D: -
J: TRBJ1-2
V: TRBV7-9
DNA: TGTGCCAGCAGCTCTTATTACCTCACGAGCTATGGCTACACCTTC
CDR3: CASSSYYLTSYGYTF

size: many
D: -
J: TRBJ2-5
V: TRBV5-1
DNA: TGCGCCAGCAGACCGGTCACGGAAGAGACCCAGTACTTC
CDR3: CASRPVTEETQYF

size: many
D: TRBD2
J: TRBJ2-1
V: TRBV4-3
DNA: TGCGCCAGCAGCCAAGATGCCCCTGGCGGGGGGGTCTATGAGCAGTTCTTC
CDR3: CASSQDAPGGGVYEQFF

size: many
D: -
J: TRBJ1-4
V: TRBV5-4
DNA: TGTGCCAGCAGCTTTCGCGGGGGAAATGAAAAACTGTTTTTT
CDR3: CASSFRGGNEKLFF

size: few
D: -
J: TRBJ1-3
V: TRBV28
DNA: TGTGCCAGCAGTCAGGAAATGGTCGGAAACACCATATATTTT
CDR3: CASSQEMVGNTIYF

size: -
D: -
J: TRBJ2-5
V: TRBV7-9
DNA: TGTGCCAGCAGCGACGGAGCCTCCGCGAGGACCCAGTACTTC
CDR3: CASSDGASARTQYF

size: few
D: -
J: TRBJ2-4
V: TRBV20-1
DNA: TGCAGTGCTAGAGATGCTCCCGGGGGCCAAAACATTCAGTACTTC
CDR3: CSARDAPGGQNIQYF

size: many
D: -
J: TRBJ2-5
V: TRBV2
DNA: TGTGCCACTACCTCCTCTGGTGAGACCCAGTACTTC
CDR3: CATTSSGETQYF

size: few
D: -
J: TRBJ1-2
V: TRBV19
DNA: TGTGCCAGTAGTACCCAGGCATTGACCGGATTGAACTATGGCTACACCTTC
CDR3: CASSTQALTGLNYGYTF

size: few
D: TRBD2
J: TRBJ2-3
V: TRBV6-1
DNA: TGTGCCAGCAGTCCAAGACTAGCGGGGGGTCGCACAGATACGCAGTATTTT
CDR3: CASSPRLAGGRTDTQYF

size: -
D: -
J: TRBJ2-1
V: TRBV5-1
DNA: TGCGCCAGCAGCGGTCAGGCCTCCTACAATGAGCAGTTCTTC
CDR3: CASSGQASYNEQFF

size: few
D: -
J: TRBJ2-1
V: TRBV7-2
DNA: TGTGCCAGCCTGGTACAGAAGGGGAGTGAGCAGTTCTTC
CDR3: CASLVQKGSEQFF

size: few
D: TRBD2
J: TRBJ2-1
V: TRBV20-1
DNA: TGCAGTGCCCCGGGGGCGCCGCGGGGGGCCTACAATGAGCAGTTCTTC
CDR3: CSAPGAPRGAYNEQFF

size: many
D: -
J: TRBJ2-3
V: TRBV12-3/TRBV12-4
DNA: TGTGCCAGCAGTCGTTGGACCACCGGAGATACGCAGTATTTT
CDR3: CASSRWTTGDTQYF

size: many
D: -
J: TRBJ2-1
V: TRBV5-4
DNA: TGTGCCAGCAGCCAGAGACAGGCCTGGGGCTACAATGAGCAGTTCTTC
CDR3: CASSQRQAWGYNEQFF

size: -
D: -
J: TRBJ2-1
V: TRBV10-2
DNA: TGCGCCACCAGGGGACTCGAAGGGCTCTCCTACAATGAGCAGATCTTC
CDR3: CATRGLEGLSYNEQIF

size: many
D: -
J: TRBJ2-4
V: TRBV3-1
DNA: TGTGCCAGCAGCCAACCCCGACAGCGAAACATTCAGTACTTC
CDR3: CASSQPRQRNIQYF

size: -
D: -
J: TRBJ2-1
V: TRBV21-1
DNA: TGTGCCAGCAGCACCTGGACAGGTACGACGGGGCCAAACAATGAGCAGTTCTTC
CDR3: CASSTWTGTTGPNNEQFF

size: few
D: -
J: TRBJ2-6
V: TRBV29-1
DNA: TGCAGCGTTGCCGGTGGGGCCAACGTCCTGACTTTC
CDR3: CSVAGGANVLTF

size: few
D: -
J: TRBJ2-3
V: TRBV7-9
DNA: TGTGCCAGCAGCCCTCGTCGGGGAGGCACAGATACGCAGTATTTT
CDR3: CASSPRRGGTDTQYF